The sample holds one count of the clone carrying this TCR beta chain. Its antigen is still unknown. This sample was taken from a study of Ad26.COV2.S vaccination and SARS-CoV-2 variants. The study, taken as a whole, reports: Non-spike TCR breadth was similar in vaccine and placebo recipients.

As for treatment: roughly 20 received Ad26.COV2.S at low or high dose, single or two shots; 5 received placebo; per-sample allocation not given. Day 63 following the first vaccine or placebo injection was when the samples were taken. The V gene's germline CDR1 is MNHEY and CDR2 SVGAGI. The CDR3 is made up of 14 amino acids. With 5 bases removed from V and 1 base from J, the gap between germline ends came to 11 bases. Sequencing used immunoSEQ multiplex PCR; TCRdb keeps in-frame clones, though not all of them. The sample records some 640,000 clones, around 90% being singletons. The sample was peripheral blood, taken in a trial of Ad26.COV2.S vaccine versus placebo. This rearrangement joins TRBV6-5 to TRBJ1-1, with D possibly being TRBD1 (5 bases). The TCR was taken from a person aged 18-60 years who received the Ad26.COV2.S COVID-19 vaccine or a placebo. This chain's CDR3 is CASSLSTGNTEAFF. Here the CDR3 DNA reads TGTGCCAGCAGTCTATCCACAGGGAACACTGAAGCTTTCTTT.